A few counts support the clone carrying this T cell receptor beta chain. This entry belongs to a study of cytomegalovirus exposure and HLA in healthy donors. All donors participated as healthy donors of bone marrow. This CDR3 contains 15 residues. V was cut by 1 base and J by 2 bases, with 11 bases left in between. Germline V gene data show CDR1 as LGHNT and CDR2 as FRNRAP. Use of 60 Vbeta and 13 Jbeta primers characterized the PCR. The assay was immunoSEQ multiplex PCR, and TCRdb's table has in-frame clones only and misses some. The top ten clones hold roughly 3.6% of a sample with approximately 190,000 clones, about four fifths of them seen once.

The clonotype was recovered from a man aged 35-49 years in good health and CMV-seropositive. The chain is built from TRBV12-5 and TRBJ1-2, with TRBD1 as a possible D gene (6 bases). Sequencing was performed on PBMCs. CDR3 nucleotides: TGTGCTAGTGGTTTGGGGCTCACAGGGAACTATGGCTACACCTTC. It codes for CASGLGLTGNYGYTF.